Sequencing of this T cell receptor beta chain was carried out in a study of T cells in Graves' hyperthyroidism and ophthalmopathy. This clonotype was recorded at least ten times. What it binds is unknown. TCR beta CDR3 region amplification was performed from RNA transcripts. First-round RT-PCR of the TCR CDR3 relied on the HTBI primer set. A single record per CDR3 protein comes from TCRdb applying MiXCR to the multiplex PCR reads. This table has about 340,000 distinct CDR3 sequences, around a fifth appearing once. Study results and limitations: Ophthalmopathy was predicted by the model a median of 6.5 months ahead of onset.

From germline, CDR1 is LGHDT and CDR2 YNNKEL (reference sequence). V lost 1 base, J lost 4 bases, and 1 base lay in between. The CDR3 totals 11 residues. The receptor comes from a woman aged 45-59 years with Graves' hyperthyroidism. The chain links TRBV3-1 to TRBJ2-5, with unresolved D. Sequenced: blood. This CDR3 reads CASSQGETQYF. For the CDR3, the DNA is TGTGCCAGCAGCCAAGGAGAGACCCAGTACTTC.